The rows below give T cell receptor beta chains drawn from one sample of a study of spatial heterogeneity in lung cancer. TCRdb re-called the 5' RACE reads through MiXCR, storing one row per CDR3 protein. The sample includes roughly 11,000 distinct CDR3 sequences, around 3.7% seen only once; the top ten take over 6.5%. This material consisted of normal lung tissue next to the tumor, taken at surgery. These receptors were obtained from a male donor with early-stage non-small cell lung cancer. CDR3s include the opening cysteine and the closing phenylalanine or tryptophan. Each record gives: V gene, D gene, J gene, clone size, CDR3 protein, CDR3 DNA. D genes are given only for firm matches. Not every row has a clone size; where given, it reads once, few, many or a size class.

TRBV2	.	TRBJ1-1	many	CASSERMGPGVIWKAFF	TGTGCCAGCAGTGAAAGGATGGGGCCGGGCGTGATCTGGAAAGCTTTCTTT
TRBV7-9	.	TRBJ2-1	.	CASSLEQGAPYNEQFF	TGTGCCAGCAGCTTAGAGCAGGGAGCTCCCTACAATGAGCAGTTCTTC
TRBV9	.	TRBJ2-3	many	CASSVGRASRDTQYF	TGTGCCAGCAGCGTAGGGCGGGCTTCCAGGGATACGCAGTATTTT
TRBV5-6	TRBD1	TRBJ2-2	many	CASKGDRVLTGELFF	TGTGCCAGCAAGGGGGACAGGGTCCTCACCGGGGAGCTGTTTTTT
TRBV6-1	TRBD2	TRBJ2-1	many	CASSVTSGIVLGQFF	TGTGCCAGCAGTGTCACTAGCGGTATTGTGCTTGGGCAGTTCTTC
TRBV20-1	TRBD1	TRBJ1-2	many	CSARVNPDRDDYGYTF	TGCAGTGCTAGAGTCAACCCGGACAGGGACGACTATGGCTACACCTTC
TRBV6-5	TRBD1	TRBJ2-7	medium-sized	CASSYSRAGGDKQYF	TGTGCCAGCAGTTACTCGAGGGCAGGGGGCGATAAGCAGTACTTC
TRBV11-2	TRBD2	TRBJ2-2	medium-sized	CASSSGGGVNTGELFF	TGTGCCAGCAGCTCCGGCGGGGGGGTGAACACCGGGGAGCTGTTTTTT
TRBV6-2/TRBV6-3	.	TRBJ1-5	many	CASTVHSNQPQHF	TGTGCCAGCACCGTACATAGCAATCAGCCCCAGCATTTT
TRBV7-9	.	TRBJ1-1	many	CASRSDQTNTEAFF	TGTGCCAGCAGGTCTGACCAGACGAACACTGAAGCTTTCTTT
TRBV5-1	.	TRBJ2-2	many	CASSLNTPNTGELFF	TGCGCCAGCAGCTTGAACACTCCGAACACCGGGGAGCTGTTTTTT
TRBV7-6	TRBD1	TRBJ1-5	large	CASSLTGFHQPQHF	TGTGCCAGCAGCTTGACAGGGTTTCATCAGCCCCAGCATTTT
TRBV28	.	TRBJ1-5	many	CASTPGQRYQPQHF	TGTGCCAGCACCCCCGGACAGAGATATCAGCCCCAGCATTTT
TRBV19	.	TRBJ2-1	many	CASSFNNEQFF	TGTGCCAGTAGTTTTAACAATGAGCAGTTCTTC
TRBV29-1	.	TRBJ2-6	many	CSVVGGAGANVLTF	TGCAGCGTTGTTGGAGGGGCCGGGGCCAACGTCCTGACTTTC
TRBV2	.	TRBJ2-7	many	CASSEAWGSEQYF	TGTGCCAGCAGTGAAGCTTGGGGGTCCGAGCAGTACTTC
TRBV12-3/TRBV12-4	.	TRBJ2-3	few	CASSLGAGSSGTDTQYF	TGTGCCAGCAGTTTGGGGGCGGGAAGTAGCGGCACAGATACGCAGTATTTT
TRBV6-5	.	TRBJ2-1	medium-sized	CASSYEAGSSYNEQFF	TGTGCCAGCAGTTACGAGGCGGGCAGCTCCTACAATGAGCAGTTCTTC
TRBV2	TRBD2	TRBJ2-3	.	CASSEAPGGWSTDTQYF	TGTGCCAGCAGTGAAGCCCCGGGAGGGTGGAGCACAGATACGCAGTATTTT
TRBV9	TRBD1	TRBJ2-3	many	CASSLGTERDTQYF	TGTGCCAGCAGCCTGGGGACAGAAAGGGATACGCAGTATTTT
TRBV10-3	.	TRBJ1-5	.	CAISESQGKGNQPQHF	TGTGCCATCAGTGAAAGCCAGGGAAAAGGCAATCAGCCCCAGCATTTT
TRBV5-1	.	TRBJ1-1	.	CASSLAGGSNTEAFF	TGCGCCAGCAGCTTGGCGGGGGGGTCGAACACTGAAGCTTTCTTT
TRBV5-6	.	TRBJ1-2	medium-sized	CASSLANRNYGYTF	TGTGCCAGCAGCTTGGCCAACCGTAACTATGGCTACACCTTC
TRBV14	.	TRBJ2-3	medium-sized	CASSQVGDTHSDTQYF	TGTGCCAGCAGCCAAGTAGGTGACACCCACTCCGATACGCAGTATTTT
TRBV10-2	.	TRBJ1-2	many	CASSVRGGVYGYTF	TGCGCCAGCAGTGTGCGGGGGGGTGTTTATGGCTACACCTTC
TRBV5-1	.	TRBJ2-5	many	CASSLWRDREETQYF	TGCGCCAGCAGCTTGTGGCGTGATAGGGAAGAGACCCAGTACTTC
TRBV6-5	.	TRBJ1-3	many	CASSRGLLEGNTIYF	TGTGCCAGCAGCCGGGGCCTCCTGGAGGGAAACACCATATATTTT
TRBV29-1	.	TRBJ2-3	many	CSVEDAGAAITDTQYF	TGCAGCGTTGAAGATGCAGGGGCCGCCATCACAGATACGCAGTATTTT
TRBV6-1	.	TRBJ1-5	many	CATRQAPEPQHF	TGTGCCACTCGGCAGGCGCCTGAGCCCCAGCATTTT
TRBV6-5	.	TRBJ2-2	few	CVSQSTGELFF	TGTGTCAGCCAGTCGACCGGGGAGCTGTTTTTT
TRBV6-1	.	TRBJ2-4	many	CASSGTAPKNIQHF	TGTGCCAGCAGTGGGACAGCCCCCAAAAACATTCAGCACTTC
TRBV27	.	TRBJ1-3	many	CASSSGWGSGNTIYF	TGTGCCAGCAGTTCGGGATGGGGCTCTGGAAACACCATATATTTT
TRBV12-3/TRBV12-4	.	TRBJ2-1	.	CASSAPTVFSGEQFF	TGTGCCAGCAGTGCGCCGACAGTTTTTAGCGGTGAGCAGTTCTTC
TRBV7-8	.	TRBJ1-6	many	CASSRLGGNSPLHF	TGTGCCAGCAGCCGTCTCGGGGGTAATTCACCCCTCCACTTT
TRBV11-2	.	TRBJ2-3	few	CASSLRGRSGDTQYF	TGTGCCAGCAGCCTACGAGGGAGGTCTGGAGATACGCAGTATTTT